This is a list of T cell receptor beta chains from one sample in a study of blood T cells in healthy people across ages. One entry per CDR3 protein, called by TCRdb with MiXCR from the 5' RACE reads. The sample lists 660,000 or so distinct CDR3 sequences; approximately 59% were seen once. Sample: blood. These receptors were taken from a man in his sixties in good health. CDR3s include the opening cysteine and the closing phenylalanine or tryptophan. The order of the fields is clone size, D gene, CDR3 length, V gene, J gene, CDR3 protein, CDR3 DNA. The D gene is left open where the match is weak. Expanded clones are given a class, and other clones once, few, many or no size at all.

clone_size: once
d_call: .
cdr3_length: 15
v_call: TRBV7-2
j_call: TRBJ2-1
cdr3_aa: CASSPQRGHYNEQFF
cdr3_nt: TGTGCCAGCAGCCCTCAGAGGGGACACTACAATGAGCAGTTCTTC

clone_size: .
d_call: .
cdr3_length: 14
v_call: TRBV20-1
j_call: TRBJ1-2
cdr3_aa: CSAALGGPNYGYTF
cdr3_nt: TGCAGTGCTGCCCTCGGGGGCCCAAACTATGGCTACACCTTC

clone_size: .
d_call: .
cdr3_length: 16
v_call: TRBV5-1
j_call: TRBJ2-1
cdr3_aa: CASSLRTASSYNEQFF
cdr3_nt: TGCGCCAGCAGCTTGAGGACTGCAAGCTCCTACAATGAGCAGTTCTTC

clone_size: few
d_call: .
cdr3_length: 15
v_call: TRBV19
j_call: TRBJ1-4
cdr3_aa: CASSISSGGSEKLFF
cdr3_nt: TGTGCCAGTAGTATATCGTCCGGCGGGAGTGAAAAACTGTTTTTT

clone_size: .
d_call: TRBD1
cdr3_length: 14
v_call: TRBV6-6
j_call: TRBJ2-6
cdr3_aa: CASRPDRDLNVLTF
cdr3_nt: TGTGCCAGCAGGCCCGACAGGGATCTCAACGTCCTGACTTTC

clone_size: .
d_call: .
cdr3_length: 15
v_call: TRBV10-3
j_call: TRBJ1-2
cdr3_aa: CAISELLTEFYGYTF
cdr3_nt: TGTGCCATCAGTGAGTTACTGACAGAATTTTATGGCTACACCTTC

clone_size: .
d_call: TRBD1
cdr3_length: 17
v_call: TRBV4-3
j_call: TRBJ2-3
cdr3_aa: CASSLRGTGGRTDTQYF
cdr3_nt: TGCGCCAGCAGCCTAAGAGGGACAGGGGGACGCACAGATACGCAGTATTTT

clone_size: few
d_call: .
cdr3_length: 12
v_call: TRBV5-1
j_call: TRBJ2-1
cdr3_aa: CASSGDLDEQFF
cdr3_nt: TGCGCCAGCAGTGGAGATTTGGATGAGCAGTTCTTC

clone_size: few
d_call: .
cdr3_length: 16
v_call: TRBV7-2
j_call: TRBJ2-7
cdr3_aa: CASSLKATGSSYEQYF
cdr3_nt: TGTGCCAGCAGCTTAAAGGCAACAGGGAGCTCCTACGAGCAGTACTTC

clone_size: few
d_call: TRBD2
cdr3_length: 17
v_call: TRBV5-1
j_call: TRBJ2-1
cdr3_aa: CASSLGFSGSINNEQFF
cdr3_nt: TGCGCCAGCAGCTTGGGCTTTAGCGGGTCTATCAACAATGAGCAGTTCTTC

clone_size: once
d_call: TRBD1
cdr3_length: 14
v_call: TRBV6-5
j_call: TRBJ1-2
cdr3_aa: CASSYRQGPYGYTF
cdr3_nt: TGTGCCAGCAGTTACAGACAGGGGCCCTATGGCTACACCTTC

clone_size: .
d_call: .
cdr3_length: 16
v_call: TRBV11-2
j_call: TRBJ2-4
cdr3_aa: CASSPQAGLRGNIQYF
cdr3_nt: TGTGCCAGCAGCCCCCAGGCGGGACTCAGGGGAAACATTCAGTACTTC

clone_size: .
d_call: .
cdr3_length: 12
v_call: TRBV21-1
j_call: TRBJ2-3
cdr3_aa: CASLRGVDTQYF
cdr3_nt: TGTGCCAGCCTCCGGGGAGTAGATACGCAGTATTTT

clone_size: .
d_call: .
cdr3_length: 14
v_call: TRBV2
j_call: TRBJ1-1
cdr3_aa: CASSESFSGSVAFF
cdr3_nt: TGTGCCAGCAGTGAGTCTTTTTCGGGAAGTGTAGCTTTCTTT

clone_size: few
d_call: .
cdr3_length: 12
v_call: TRBV29-1
j_call: TRBJ2-5
cdr3_aa: CSVVAAQETQYF
cdr3_nt: TGCAGCGTTGTTGCAGCGCAAGAGACCCAGTACTTC

clone_size: few
d_call: .
cdr3_length: 14
v_call: TRBV5-1
j_call: TRBJ1-5
cdr3_aa: CASSLLGAGQPQHF
cdr3_nt: TGCGCCAGCAGCTTGTTAGGGGCGGGGCAGCCCCAGCATTTT

clone_size: .
d_call: TRBD1
cdr3_length: 13
v_call: TRBV10-3
j_call: TRBJ2-7
cdr3_aa: CATTGTVSYEQYF
cdr3_nt: TGTGCCACCACCGGGACAGTCTCCTACGAGCAGTACTTC

clone_size: .
d_call: .
cdr3_length: 13
v_call: TRBV27
j_call: TRBJ2-3
cdr3_aa: CASVVGGADTQYF
cdr3_nt: TGTGCCAGCGTCGTTGGAGGGGCAGATACGCAGTATTTT

clone_size: .
d_call: .
cdr3_length: 16
v_call: TRBV5-5
j_call: TRBJ2-7
cdr3_aa: CASSLEAAWRGGTQYF
cdr3_nt: TGTGCCAGCAGCTTGGAGGCGGCCTGGAGGGGAGGAACCCAGTACTTC

clone_size: .
d_call: TRBD1
cdr3_length: 15
v_call: TRBV3-1
j_call: TRBJ2-5
cdr3_aa: CASSQDHRGRETQYF
cdr3_nt: TGTGCCAGCAGCCAAGACCACAGGGGGCGTGAGACCCAGTACTTC

clone_size: once
d_call: TRBD1
cdr3_length: 14
v_call: TRBV27
j_call: TRBJ1-2
cdr3_aa: CASRRQGAHYGYTF
cdr3_nt: TGTGCCAGCAGACGACAGGGGGCCCACTATGGCTACACCTTC

clone_size: .
d_call: .
cdr3_length: 14
v_call: TRBV6-5
j_call: TRBJ2-7
cdr3_aa: CASSYSRRAYEQYF
cdr3_nt: TGTGCCAGCAGTTACTCACGCCGGGCGTACGAGCAGTACTTC

clone_size: .
d_call: .
cdr3_length: 14
v_call: TRBV12-3/TRBV12-4
j_call: TRBJ2-5
cdr3_aa: CASSFFAHQETQYF
cdr3_nt: TGTGCCAGCAGTTTTTTCGCCCACCAAGAGACCCAGTACTTC

clone_size: few
d_call: TRBD2
cdr3_length: 16
v_call: TRBV3-1
j_call: TRBJ2-4
cdr3_aa: CASSPAGSPAKNIQYF
cdr3_nt: TGTGCCAGCAGCCCAGCGGGGAGCCCAGCCAAAAACATTCAGTACTTC

clone_size: once
d_call: .
cdr3_length: 13
v_call: TRBV20-1
j_call: TRBJ2-1
cdr3_aa: CSARDYGYNEQFF
cdr3_nt: TGCAGTGCTAGAGATTATGGGTACAATGAGCAGTTCTTC

clone_size: few
d_call: .
cdr3_length: 14
v_call: TRBV29-1
j_call: TRBJ2-3
cdr3_aa: CSVGLPGVTDTQYF
cdr3_nt: TGCAGCGTGGGCCTCCCGGGGGTCACAGATACGCAGTATTTT

clone_size: .
d_call: .
cdr3_length: 17
v_call: TRBV5-1
j_call: TRBJ2-5
cdr3_aa: CASSPTQRVGLRETQYF
cdr3_nt: TGCGCCAGCAGCCCCACCCAAAGAGTTGGACTAAGAGAGACCCAGTACTTC

clone_size: .
d_call: .
cdr3_length: 15
v_call: TRBV18
j_call: TRBJ2-2
cdr3_aa: CASSPRPVTWGELFF
cdr3_nt: TGTGCCAGCTCACCACGCCCGGTCACATGGGGGGAGCTGTTTTTT

clone_size: few
d_call: .
cdr3_length: 20
v_call: TRBV5-1
j_call: TRBJ2-3
cdr3_aa: CASSTPMAGFFEGYTDTQYF
cdr3_nt: TGCGCCAGCTCCACCCCTATGGCGGGCTTTTTTGAGGGGTACACAGATACGCAGTATTTT

clone_size: .
d_call: .
cdr3_length: 15
v_call: TRBV7-8
j_call: TRBJ1-5
cdr3_aa: CASSLKPPKGQPQHF
cdr3_nt: TGTGCCAGCAGCTTAAAACCCCCGAAGGGTCAGCCCCAGCATTTT